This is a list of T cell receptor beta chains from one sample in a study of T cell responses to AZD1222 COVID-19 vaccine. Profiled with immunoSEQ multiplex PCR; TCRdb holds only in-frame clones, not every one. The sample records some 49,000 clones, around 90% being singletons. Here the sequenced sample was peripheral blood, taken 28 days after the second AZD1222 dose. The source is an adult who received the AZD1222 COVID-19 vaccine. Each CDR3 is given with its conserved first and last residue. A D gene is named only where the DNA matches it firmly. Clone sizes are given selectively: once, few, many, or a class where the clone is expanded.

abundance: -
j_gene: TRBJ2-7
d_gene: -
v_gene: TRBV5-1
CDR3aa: CASSFGSTDTYEQYF
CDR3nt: TGCGCCAGCAGCTTTGGGTCTACGGATACCTACGAGCAGTACTTC

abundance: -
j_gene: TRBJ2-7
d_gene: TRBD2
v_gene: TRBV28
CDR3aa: CASSSWVAGAYEQYF
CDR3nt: TGTGCCAGCAGTTCCTGGGTAGCGGGGGCCTACGAGCAGTACTTC

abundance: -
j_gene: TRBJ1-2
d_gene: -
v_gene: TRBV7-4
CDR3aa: CASATLGGGYTF
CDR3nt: TGTGCCAGCGCCACCCTAGGGGGTGGCTACACCTTC

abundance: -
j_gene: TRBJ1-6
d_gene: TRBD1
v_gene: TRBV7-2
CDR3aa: CASSLKGQGRYGNSPLHF
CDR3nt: TGTGCCAGCAGCTTAAAGGGACAGGGGCGCTACGGGAATTCACCCCTCCACTTT

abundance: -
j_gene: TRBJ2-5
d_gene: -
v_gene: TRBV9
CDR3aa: CASSQNQETQYF
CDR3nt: TGTGCCAGCAGCCAGAATCAAGAGACCCAGTACTTC

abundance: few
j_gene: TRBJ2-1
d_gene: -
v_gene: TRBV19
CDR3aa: CASSIPPGRENEQFF
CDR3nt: TGTGCCAGTAGTATACCTCCGGGACGGGAAAATGAGCAGTTCTTC

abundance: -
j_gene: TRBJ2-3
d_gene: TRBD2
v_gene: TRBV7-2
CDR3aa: CASSLEVLAEDTQYF
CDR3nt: TGTGCCAGCAGCTTAGAAGTACTAGCGGAAGATACGCAGTATTTT

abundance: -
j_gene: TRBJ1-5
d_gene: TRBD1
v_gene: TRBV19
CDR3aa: CASSDRAYQPQHF
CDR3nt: TGTGCCAGTAGCGACAGGGCGTATCAGCCCCAGCATTTT

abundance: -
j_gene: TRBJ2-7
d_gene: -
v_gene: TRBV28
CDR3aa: CASSSSRGTEGVEQYF
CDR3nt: TGTGCCAGCAGTTCAAGCCGCGGGACCGAGGGGGTCGAGCAGTACTTC

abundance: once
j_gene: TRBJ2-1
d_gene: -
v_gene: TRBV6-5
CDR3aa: CASSYSENNEQFF
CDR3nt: TGTGCCAGCAGTTACTCGGAGAACAATGAGCAGTTCTTC

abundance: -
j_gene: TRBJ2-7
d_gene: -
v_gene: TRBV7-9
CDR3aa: CASSSGSESPYEQYF
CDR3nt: TGTGCCAGCAGCTCAGGATCGGAGAGTCCCTACGAGCAGTACTTC

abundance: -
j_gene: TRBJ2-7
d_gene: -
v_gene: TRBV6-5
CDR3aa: CASSYGVSSYEQYF
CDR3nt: TGTGCCAGCAGTTATGGGGTTAGCTCCTACGAGCAGTACTTC

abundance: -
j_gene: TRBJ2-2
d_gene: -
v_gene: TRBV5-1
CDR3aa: CASSLGVDNTGELFF
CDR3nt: TGCGCCAGCAGCTTGGGGGTGGATAACACCGGGGAGCTGTTTTTT

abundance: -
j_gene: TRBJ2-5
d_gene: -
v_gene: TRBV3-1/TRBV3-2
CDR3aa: CASSQRGQETQYF
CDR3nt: TGTGCCAGCAGCCAACGGGGGCAAGAGACCCAGTACTTC

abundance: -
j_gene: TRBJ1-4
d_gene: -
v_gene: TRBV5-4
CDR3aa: CASSVRGLNEKLFF
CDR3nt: TGTGCCAGCAGCGTGAGGGGCCTAAATGAAAAACTGTTTTTT

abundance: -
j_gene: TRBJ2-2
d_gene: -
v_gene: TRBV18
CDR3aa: CASSPLSNTGELFF
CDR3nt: TGTGCCAGCTCACCGCTCAGTAACACCGGGGAGCTGTTTTTT

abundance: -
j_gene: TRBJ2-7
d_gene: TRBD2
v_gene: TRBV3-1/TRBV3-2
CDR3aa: CASSQGGGVYEQYF
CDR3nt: TGTGCCAGCAGCCAAGGTGGGGGGGTCTACGAGCAGTACTTC

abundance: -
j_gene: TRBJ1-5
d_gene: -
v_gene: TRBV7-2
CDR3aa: CASSLTPWVMGANQPQHF
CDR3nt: TGTGCCAGCAGCTTAACCCCTTGGGTGATGGGGGCGAATCAGCCCCAGCATTTT

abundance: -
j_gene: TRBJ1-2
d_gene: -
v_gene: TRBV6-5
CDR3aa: CASSYSRRNYGYTF
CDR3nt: TGTGCCAGCAGTTACTCGAGACGCAATTATGGCTACACCTTC

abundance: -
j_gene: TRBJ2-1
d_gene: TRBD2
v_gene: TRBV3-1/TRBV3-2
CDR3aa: CASSLAGYLSYNEQFF
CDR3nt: TGTGCCAGCAGCCTAGCGGGATATCTATCCTACAATGAGCAGTTCTTC

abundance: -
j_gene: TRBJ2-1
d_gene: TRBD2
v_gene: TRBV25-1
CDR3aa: CASSEWETSGTNEQFF
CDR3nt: TGTGCCAGCAGTGAATGGGAGACTAGCGGGACAAATGAGCAGTTCTTC

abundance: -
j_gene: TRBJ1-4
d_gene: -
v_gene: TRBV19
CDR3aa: CASSMGHGKGEKLFF
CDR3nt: TGTGCCAGTAGTATGGGACATGGCAAGGGTGAAAAACTGTTTTTT

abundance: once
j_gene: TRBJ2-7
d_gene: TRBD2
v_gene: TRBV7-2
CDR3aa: CASTELAGPYEQYF
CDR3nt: TGTGCCAGCACCGAACTAGCGGGACCCTACGAGCAGTACTTC

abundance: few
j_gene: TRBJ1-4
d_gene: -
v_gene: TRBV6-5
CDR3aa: CASSYSSKPEKLFF
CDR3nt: TGTGCCAGCAGTTACTCTTCAAAGCCTGAAAAACTGTTTTTT

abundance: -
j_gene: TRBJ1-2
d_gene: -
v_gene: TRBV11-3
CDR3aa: CASSLAPRVGYGYTF
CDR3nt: TGTGCCAGCAGCTTAGCGCCTAGGGTGGGCTATGGCTACACCTTC

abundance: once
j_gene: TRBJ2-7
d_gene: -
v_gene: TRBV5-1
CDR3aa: CASSSLVGYEQYF
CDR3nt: TGCGCCAGCAGCTCCTTGGTTGGGTACGAGCAGTACTTC

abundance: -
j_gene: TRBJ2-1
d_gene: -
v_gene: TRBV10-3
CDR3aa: CASHRGNYNEQFF
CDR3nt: TGTGCCAGCCATCGCGGCAACTACAATGAGCAGTTCTTC

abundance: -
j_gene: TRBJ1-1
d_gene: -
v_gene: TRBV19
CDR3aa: CASQKGQGSFPSEAFF
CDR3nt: TGTGCCAGTCAGAAAGGGCAGGGGTCTTTTCCTTCTGAAGCTTTCTTT

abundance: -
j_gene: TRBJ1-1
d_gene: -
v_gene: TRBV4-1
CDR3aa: CASSQRGDTEAFF
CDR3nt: TGCGCCAGCAGCCAACGGGGGGACACTGAAGCTTTCTTT

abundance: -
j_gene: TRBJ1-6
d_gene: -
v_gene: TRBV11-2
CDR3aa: CASSPYMGLVHNSPLHF
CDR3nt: TGTGCCAGCAGCCCCTATATGGGGTTAGTCCACAATTCACCCCTCCACTTT

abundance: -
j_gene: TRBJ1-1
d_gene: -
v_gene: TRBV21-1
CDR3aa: CASSEPKGGVGAFF
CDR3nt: TGTGCCAGCAGCGAACCCAAGGGAGGGGTGGGGGCTTTCTTT

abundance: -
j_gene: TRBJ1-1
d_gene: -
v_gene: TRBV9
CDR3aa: CASRTFTGWPCMANTEAFF
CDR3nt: TGTGCCAGCAGAACCTTTACAGGGTGGCCCTGCATGGCGAACACTGAAGCTTTCTTT

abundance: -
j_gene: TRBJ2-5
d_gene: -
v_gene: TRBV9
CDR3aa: CASSASTGSRAGETQYF
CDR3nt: TGTGCCAGCAGCGCCTCGACAGGGTCTCGGGCGGGGGAGACCCAGTACTTC

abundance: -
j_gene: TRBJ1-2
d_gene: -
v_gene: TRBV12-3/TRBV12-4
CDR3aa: CASSSGRYGYTF
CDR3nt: TGTGCCAGCAGTTCAGGGCGTTATGGCTACACCTTC

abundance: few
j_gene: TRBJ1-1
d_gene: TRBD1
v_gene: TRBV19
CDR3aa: CASSKQGAVPEAFF
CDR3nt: TGTGCCAGTAGTAAACAGGGGGCGGTCCCTGAAGCTTTCTTT

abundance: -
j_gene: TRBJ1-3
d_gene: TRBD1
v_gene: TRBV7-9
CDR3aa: CASSFLDRARAGNTIYF
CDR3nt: TGTGCCAGCAGCTTCCTGGACAGGGCAAGGGCTGGAAACACCATATATTTT

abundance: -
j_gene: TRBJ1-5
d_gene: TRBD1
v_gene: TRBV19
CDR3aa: CASKGQQFNQPQHF
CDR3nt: TGTGCCAGTAAGGGACAGCAGTTTAATCAGCCCCAGCATTTT

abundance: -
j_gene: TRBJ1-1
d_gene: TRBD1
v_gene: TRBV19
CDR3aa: CASSAQGGTTEAFF
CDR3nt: TGTGCCAGTAGTGCCCAGGGGGGGACCACTGAAGCTTTCTTT

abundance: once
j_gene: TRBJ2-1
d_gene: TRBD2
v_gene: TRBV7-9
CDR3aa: CASSARLAGVSDEQFF
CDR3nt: TGTGCCAGCAGCGCCAGACTAGCGGGAGTTAGCGATGAGCAGTTCTTC

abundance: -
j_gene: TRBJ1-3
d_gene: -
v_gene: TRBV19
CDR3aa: CASSRGHINSGNTIYF
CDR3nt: TGTGCCAGTAGTAGGGGACATATCAACTCTGGAAACACCATATATTTT

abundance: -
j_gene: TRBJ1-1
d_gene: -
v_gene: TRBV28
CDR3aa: CASNLQGGYTEAFF
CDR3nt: TGTGCCAGCAATCTACAGGGCGGGTACACTGAAGCTTTCTTT

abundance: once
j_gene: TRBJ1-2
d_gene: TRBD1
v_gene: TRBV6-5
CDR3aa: CASTTRTGSYGYTF
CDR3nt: TGTGCCAGCACCACCCGGACAGGGAGCTATGGCTACACCTTC

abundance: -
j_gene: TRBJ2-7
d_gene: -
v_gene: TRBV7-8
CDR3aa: CASSPGQLYEQYF
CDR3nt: TGTGCCAGCAGCCCTGGACAACTCTACGAGCAGTACTTC

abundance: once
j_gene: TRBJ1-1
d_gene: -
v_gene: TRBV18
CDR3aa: CASSPGSAEAFF
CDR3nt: TGTGCCAGCTCACCAGGGTCCGCTGAAGCTTTCTTT

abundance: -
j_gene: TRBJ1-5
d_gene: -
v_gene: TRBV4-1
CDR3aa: CASSQDPVRGREQPQHF
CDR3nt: TGCGCCAGCAGCCAAGACCCGGTACGAGGAAGGGAACAGCCCCAGCATTTT

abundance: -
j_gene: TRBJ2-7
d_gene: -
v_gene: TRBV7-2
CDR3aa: CASSPRDTPTIYEQYF
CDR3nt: TGTGCCAGCAGCCCCCGGGACACCCCCACGATCTACGAGCAGTACTTC

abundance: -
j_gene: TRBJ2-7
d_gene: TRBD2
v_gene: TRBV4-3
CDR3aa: CASSQEPSGGAYEQYF
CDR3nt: TGCGCCAGCAGCCAAGAACCTAGCGGAGGGGCCTACGAGCAGTACTTC

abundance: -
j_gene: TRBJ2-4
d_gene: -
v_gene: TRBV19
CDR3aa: CASTRTLWAPRIQYF
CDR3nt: TGTGCCAGTACTCGGACCTTGTGGGCTCCTCGCATTCAGTACTTC

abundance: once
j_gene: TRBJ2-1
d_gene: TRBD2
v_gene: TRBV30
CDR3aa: CASQGLAGLVYNEQFF
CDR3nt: TGTGCCTCGCAGGGACTAGCGGGGTTAGTCTACAATGAGCAGTTCTTC